These 16 T cell receptor beta chains originate from one sample sequenced in a study of blood T cell repertoires in COVID-19 (dated by TCRdb to the early 2020s). Libraries were built with the immunoSEQ multiplex PCR assay. TCRdb provides this immuneACCESS table in a form limited to in-frame rearrangements. Some clones are lacking; in checked studies, under half of them reflect an unresolved V gene, and why the rest are absent is not known. The sample table records 200,000 to 250,000 clones; 84% of these occur just once. Approximately 1.8% of the sample is taken by the ten largest. Sequencing was done on a sample of PBMCs or T cells enriched from blood (not recorded which). The origin of the receptors is a man in his 60s who had recovered from COVID-19.

The chain has TRBV25-1 and TRBJ1-5, with D perhaps TRBD1 (6 bases). The length of the CDR3 is 15 residues. The V end was cut by 7 bases, the J end by 0 bases, with 13 bases between. Germline CDR1 MGHDK, CDR2 SYGVNS. The CDR3 DNA reads TGTGCCAGCACAGGGGACACCTATAGCAATCAGCCCCAGCATTTT. Encoded protein: CASTGDTYSNQPQHF.

V and J are TRBV24-1 and TRBJ2-1; 8 bases map to TRBD1. J lost 4 bases, V lost 5 bases, and 9 bases had no gene match. The CDR3 runs to 16 residues. Germline V gene sequence: CDR1 KGHDR, CDR2 SFDVKD. As DNA, the CDR3 is TGTGCCACCAGTGTCGGGTCGGGACAGGTATACAATGAGCAGTTCTTC. This gives the protein CATSVGSGQVYNEQFF.

J is TRBJ1-4 and V is TRBV19, with 7 positions matching TRBD1. This CDR3 has 15 amino acids. Germline assignment: CDR1 LNHDA and CDR2 SQIVND (reference sequence). J gave up 7 bases and V 3 bases, and 8 bases lay outside the gene matches. CDR3 sequence reads: CASSIGNRGGEKLFF. CDR3 nucleotide sequence: TGTGCCAGTAGTATTGGTAACAGGGGAGGTGAAAAACTGTTTTTT.

The J gene is TRBJ1-2, the V gene TRBV28, with TRBD1 identical over 7 bases. Per germline, CDR1 MDHEN and CDR2 SYDVKM. Trimming at V came to 7 bases and at J to 8 bases, leaving 19 bases not matched to a gene. The CDR3 covers 16 residues. This chain's CDR3 is CASTPPETGKYKGYTF. As DNA, the CDR3 is TGTGCCAGCACCCCACCAGAGACAGGGAAGTATAAAGGCTACACCTTC.

The chain carries TRBV29-1 and TRBJ2-1; D is ambiguous. Per germline, CDR1 SQVTM and CDR2 ANQGSEA. V shed 2 bases and J shed 5 bases, with 10 bases lying between them. The CDR3 sequence is 13 residues long. The CDR3 DNA follows: TGCAGCGTTGAAATTCTCCGTGACAATGAGCAGTTCTTC. It specifies CSVEILRDNEQFF.

The chain has TRBV12-3 or TRBV12-4 and TRBJ2-3; D call uncertain. V was trimmed by 5 bases and J by 5 bases, leaving 8 bases between them. This CDR3 comprises 12 residues. The CDR3 bases are TGTGCCAGCAGTGTTTCAGGAGATACGCAGTATTTT. Translating it yields CASSVSGDTQYF.

The gene calls are TRBV4-2 and TRBJ2-3; TRBD2 matches 13 bases. Germline lookup yields CDR1 LGHNA and CDR2 YNFKEQ. The CDR3 is 16 residues long. V dropped 5 bases and J dropped 4; count of bases not matched to a gene: 6. CDR3 sequence: CASSKTGTSGADTQYF. The CDR3 nucleotides read TGTGCCAGCAGCAAAACCGGGACTAGCGGGGCAGATACGCAGTATTTT.

This chain uses TRBV2 with TRBJ1-1; D may be TRBD1 (6 bases). This CDR3 region has 14 residues. With 6 bases removed from V and 0 bases from J, the gap between germline ends came to 11 bases. The germline CDR1 and CDR2 sequences are SNHLY and FYNNEI. The CDR3 sequence: CASSLTGLNTEAFF. CDR3 bases: TGTGCCAGCAGCCTGACAGGTTTGAACACTGAAGCTTTCTTT.

The chain recombines TRBV19 with TRBJ1-1; tentative D call: TRBD1 (6 bases). The CDR3 spans 16 residues. Trimming took 6 bases from V and 1 from J, leaving 18 bases between them. Germline CDR1 is LNHDA and CDR2 is SQIVND (reference sequence). The CDR3 reads CASSELTGPPNTEAFF. CDR3 nucleotides: TGTGCCAGTAGCGAGTTGACAGGTCCCCCGAACACTGAAGCTTTCTTT.

The CDR3 here is CASSPERDYGYTF. For the CDR3, the DNA is TGTGCCAGCTCACCCGAGAGGGACTATGGCTACACCTTC. The chain has TRBV18 and TRBJ1-2; D not certain. Trimming took 3 bases from V and 3 from J, leaving 8 bases between them. The germline V gene encodes CDR1 KGHSH and CDR2 LQKENI. This CDR3 is 13 amino acids long.

This clone has a handful of counts. The chain is built from TRBV10-3 and TRBJ1-1; TRBD1 aligns across 10 bases. This CDR3 comprises 14 residues. J gave up 4 bases and V 3 bases, and 2 bases lay outside the gene matches. Germline lookup yields CDR1 ENHRY and CDR2 SYGVKD. The CDR3 region is CAISERDRGTEAFF. In DNA, the CDR3 is TGTGCCATCAGTGAAAGGGACAGGGGCACTGAAGCTTTCTTT.

CDR3 loop: CAISRDSDNSPLHF. The CDR3 DNA follows: TGTGCCATCAGCCGGGACAGCGATAATTCACCCCTCCACTTT. V is TRBV10-3 and J is TRBJ1-6, with 7 bases matching TRBD1. The CDR3 has 14 residues. Germline V CDR1 and CDR2: ENHRY, SYGVKD. With V trimmed by 6 bases and J by 5 bases, 4 bases remained unmatched.

The chain has TRBV24-1 and TRBJ2-3; maybe TRBD1 (6 bases). The germline V gene has CDR1 KGHDR and CDR2 SFDVKD. V was shortened by 2 bases and J by 5 bases, with 16 bases between the two germline ends. The CDR3 totals 16 residues. CDR3 in DNA: TGTGCCACCAGTGATTCTGGGGCAGGGGTAAAAGATACGCAGTATTTT. Amino acid sequence: CATSDSGAGVKDTQYF.

The rearrangement joins TRBV28 to TRBJ1-6; tentatively, D is TRBD1 (5 bases). CDR3 size: 14 residues. V lost 2 bases, J lost 7 bases, and 9 bases lay in between. The germline gives CDR1 MDHEN, CDR2 SYDVKM. CDR3 bases: TGTGCCAGCAGTTTAGGGGCAGTCAATTCACCCCTCCACTTT. As protein: CASSLGAVNSPLHF.

The chain has TRBV4-1 and TRBJ1-2, with no clear D. Trimming left V 0 bases short and J 3 bases short, with 23 bases between. CDR3 length equals 19 residues. Germline V gene lookup returns CDR1 MGHRA and CDR2 YSYEKL. The CDR3 sequence: CASSQDFVRGTNLYYGYTF. DNA for the CDR3: TGCGCCAGCAGCCAAGACTTCGTTCGTGGTACTAATCTTTACTATGGCTACACCTTC.

This clone came up a few times. The CDR3 DNA sequence: TGTGCCAGCAGGGGGGACAGTCCACTGGACGAGCAGTACTTC. It encodes CASRGDSPLDEQYF. The rearrangement uses TRBV2 and TRBJ2-7, with 7 bases that match TRBD1. The CDR3 loop spans 14 amino acids. Germline lookup yields CDR1 SNHLY and CDR2 FYNNEI. V shed 6 bases, J shed 5 bases, and the junction held 10 bases outside the gene matches.